The TCR beta chain under discussion was sequenced for a study of blood T cell repertoires in COVID-19. Study as a whole: The United States, Italy and Spain supplied acute and convalescent COVID-19 samples.

Original methodology: Amplification with reference gene primers provided the estimates of nucleated cell counts. The data were produced by immunoSEQ multiplex PCR, yet TCRdb's version contains in-frame clones alone and is incomplete. The V and J calls and the clone size are those of that table, but D and trimming were determined from the DNA. The sample includes roughly 350,000 clones, 85% of them seen just once. J lost 4 bases, V lost 0 bases, and 6 bases had no gene match. This CDR3 comprises 17 residues. Germline V gene data show CDR1 as SGDLS and CDR2 as YYNGEE. The chain recombines TRBV9 with TRBJ2-3, with 12 bases aligning to TRBD2. The sample taken for sequencing was peripheral blood. The clonotype originates from a woman aged 18 to 35 with acute or convalescent COVID-19. The CDR3, as DNA: TGTGCCAGCAGCGTAGGACTAGCGGGAGTATCCCCAGATACGCAGTATTTT. It specifies CASSVGLAGVSPDTQYF. Variable domain in full (rest from reference TRBV9 and TRBJ2-3): DSGVTQTPKHLITATGQRVTLRCSPRSGDLSVYWYQQSLDQGLQFLIQYYNGEERAKGNILERFSAQQFPDLHSELNLSSLELGDSALYFCASSVGLAGVSPDTQYFGPGTRLTVL.